A selection of T cell receptor beta chains follows, all from one sample in a study of metastatic and nonmetastatic thyroid tumors. TCRdb re-called the PCR reads via MiXCR. The sample has 30,000 to 40,000 clones; around a third are singletons. The sequencing input was tumor tissue. The receptors originated from a female donor with papillary thyroid cancer or a benign thyroid nodule (not recorded which). Some clones in this sample may be carry-over from other donors' samples. The CDR3 runs from the conserved cysteine through the conserved F or W. D genes are given only for firm matches. The size of a clone is reported for some rows only, either as once, few or many, or as a class for expanded clones.

once 12 - TRBJ1-2 TRBV20-1 CSARVGTYGYTF TGTAGTGCTAGAGTGGGGACGTATGGCTACACCTTC
- 16 TRBD1 TRBJ1-4 TRBV24-1 CATSDFPGQGNEKLFF TGTGCCACCAGTGATTTCCCGGGACAGGGGAATGAAAAACTGTTTTTT
few 13 - TRBJ1-1 TRBV7-9 CASSSTGHTEAFF TGTGCCAGCAGTTCGACAGGACACACTGAAGCTTTCTTT
- 14 TRBD1 TRBJ2-2 TRBV5-1 CASRDRVDTGELFF TGCGCCAGCAGGGACAGGGTGGACACCGGGGAGCTGTTTTTT
- 15 - TRBJ2-1 TRBV27 CASSPLSTGSNEQFF TGTGCCAGCAGTCCCCTGTCCACGGGGTCCAATGAGCAGTTCTTC
- 15 - TRBJ2-3 TRBV11-1 CASSLGASHTDTQYF TGTGCCAGCAGCTTAGGGGCTAGCCACACAGATACGCAGTATTTT
- 15 TRBD1 TRBJ1-6 TRBV7-8 CASSLSGTGNSPLHF TGTGCCAGCAGCTTATCCGGGACAGGGAATTCACCCCTCCACTTT
- 13 - TRBJ2-7 TRBV13 CASSSSRGYEQHF TGTGCCAGCAGCTCCTCTCGGGGGTACGAGCAGCACTTC
- 12 TRBD1 TRBJ2-5 TRBV20-1 CSARQGEETQYF TGCAGTGCCCGACAGGGGGAAGAGACCCAGTACTTC
- 13 TRBD2 TRBJ2-1 TRBV24-1 CATRTSGRSEQFF TGTGCCACCCGGACTAGCGGGAGAAGTGAGCAGTTCTTC
few 13 - TRBJ1-1 TRBV15 CATSRVVGTEAFF TGTGCCACCAGCAGAGTCGTCGGTACTGAAGCTTTCTTT
- 13 - TRBJ2-2 TRBV27 CASSLWLAGELFF TGTGCCAGCAGTTTGTGGTTGGCCGGGGAGCTGTTTTTT
few 11 - TRBJ2-7 TRBV29-1 CSVKGSYEQYF TGCAGCGTGAAAGGGAGCTACGAGCAGTACTTC
few 15 - TRBJ1-6 TRBV6-2/TRBV6-3 CASSYRGRGNSPLHF TGTGCCAGCAGTTACAGGGGAAGGGGAAATTCACCCCTCCACTTT
- 15 TRBD2 TRBJ2-2 TRBV28 CASSSGTSSGGELFF TGTGCCAGCAGTTCAGGGACTAGCTCGGGCGGGGAGCTGTTTTTT
- 14 TRBD2 TRBJ2-7 TRBV6-1 CASTRTSGSYEQYF TGTGCCAGCACTAGGACTAGCGGTTCCTACGAGCAGTACTTC
few 14 - TRBJ1-2 TRBV12-3/TRBV12-4 CASRPGGGNYGYTF TGTGCCAGCCGCCCGGGGGGGGGTAACTATGGCTACACCTTC
few 13 TRBD1 TRBJ1-2 TRBV19 CASSEQGSYGYTF TGTGCCAGTAGTGAACAGGGGAGCTATGGCTACACCTTC
- 13 TRBD1 TRBJ1-1 TRBV20-1 CSAPNRGNTEAFF TGCAGTGCGCCGAACAGGGGGAACACTGAAGCTTTCTTT
- 14 - TRBJ1-1 TRBV28 CASTYRAQNTEAFF TGTGCCAGCACTTACAGGGCCCAGAACACTGAAGCTTTCTTT
few 13 - TRBJ2-3 TRBV28 CASRQGGTDTQYF TGTGCCAGCAGACAGGGGGGGACAGATACGCAGTATTTT
- 15 TRBD1 TRBJ1-4 TRBV7-8 CASSFGQGLNEKLFF TGTGCCAGCAGCTTTGGACAGGGTCTCAATGAAAAACTGTTTTTT
- 15 TRBD1 TRBJ2-2 TRBV7-9 CASSPQTGSTGELFF TGTGCCAGCAGCCCCCAGACAGGGTCCACCGGGGAGCTGTTTTTT
many 11 - TRBJ2-5 TRBV19 CASRSGETQYF TGTGCCAGTAGATCCGGGGAGACCCAGTACTTC
few 11 - TRBJ2-3 TRBV27 CASSSPDTQYF TGTGCCAGCAGCTCACCAGATACGCAGTATTTT
- 15 - TRBJ1-2 TRBV11-2 CASSWGTESNYGYTF TGTGCCAGCAGCTGGGGGACGGAAAGTAACTATGGCTACACCTTC
few 17 - TRBJ2-7 TRBV6-5 CASSYSGTASGIYEQYF TGTGCCAGCAGTTACTCAGGGACTGCCTCCGGTATTTACGAGCAGTACTTC
- 17 TRBD2 TRBJ2-2 TRBV6-4 CASSDKTSGMGPGELFF TGTGCCAGCAGTGACAAGACTAGCGGGATGGGACCCGGGGAGCTGTTTTTT
few 16 TRBD1 TRBJ2-5 TRBV9 CASSPEGQGAQETQYF TGTGCCAGCAGCCCAGAGGGACAGGGGGCGCAAGAGACCCAGTACTTC
- 13 TRBD2 TRBJ2-7 TRBV18 CASSGGSSYEQYF TGTGCCAGCTCAGGCGGGAGCTCCTACGAGCAGTACTTC
- 15 - TRBJ2-7 TRBV12-3/TRBV12-4 CASSSQGGGINEQYF TGTGCCAGCAGTTCCCAGGGGGGGGGAATAAACGAGCAGTACTTC
- 15 - TRBJ1-6 TRBV28 CASSFRGGGNSPLHF TGTGCCAGCAGTTTTAGGGGCGGGGGTAATTCACCCCTCCACTTT
- 19 TRBD2 TRBJ2-1 TRBV20-1 CSARVRVTSGGSSYNEQFF TGCAGTGCTAGAGTGCGGGTGACTAGCGGGGGTAGCTCCTACAATGAGCAGTTCTTC
- 12 TRBD2 TRBJ2-3 TRBV19 CATKRDSNTQYF TGTGCCACCAAGCGGGACTCGAATACGCAGTATTTT
- 17 TRBD2 TRBJ2-1 TRBV20-1 CSATDRRRGGTYNEQFF TGCAGTGCAACAGACCGACGGCGGGGGGGGACCTACAATGAGCAGTTCTTC
- 16 TRBD1 TRBJ2-1 TRBV24-1 CATSDAGTGAVDEQFF TGTGCCACCAGTGACGCCGGGACAGGGGCGGTGGATGAGCAGTTCTTC
few 14 - TRBJ1-4 TRBV2 CASSEAGRDEKLFF TGTGCCAGCAGTGAGGCAGGGAGGGATGAAAAACTGTTTTTT
- 16 TRBD2 TRBJ2-1 TRBV20-1 CSATSGQEREGNEQFF TGCAGTGCCACGTCCGGGCAGGAGAGGGAGGGGAATGAGCAGTTCTTC
- 16 - TRBJ2-1 TRBV11-1 CASSFTGQEALGEQFF TGTGCCAGCAGCTTTACCGGGCAGGAAGCTTTAGGTGAGCAGTTCTTC
- 17 - TRBJ1-6 TRBV5-4 CASSLSAARVINSPLHF TGTGCCAGCAGCTTGTCGGCGGCCAGGGTTATTAATTCACCCCTCCACTTT
few 18 TRBD2 TRBJ2-2 TRBV27 CASRGLAGGMYGTGELFF TGTGCCAGCCGAGGACTAGCGGGAGGAATGTATGGCACCGGGGAGCTGTTTTTT
- 15 TRBD1 TRBJ1-2 TRBV4-1 CASSARDRDIYGYTF TGCGCCAGCAGCGCCCGGGACAGGGATATCTATGGCTACACCTTC
- 16 TRBD1 TRBJ2-2 TRBV5-1 CASSLSGTANTGELFF TGCGCCAGCAGCTTGTCCGGGACAGCAAACACCGGGGAGCTGTTTTTT
few 15 - TRBJ1-1 TRBV6-1 CASSENVAENTEAFF TGTGCCAGCAGTGAAAATGTGGCGGAGAACACTGAAGCTTTCTTT
many 14 - TRBJ1-5 TRBV10-3 CASDTADSNQPQHF TGTGCCTCAGATACAGCCGATAGCAATCAGCCCCAGCATTTT
- 12 TRBD1 TRBJ2-7 TRBV20-1 CSAGTGRSEQYF TGCAGTGCCGGGACAGGGAGGTCTGAGCAGTACTTC
few 15 - TRBJ2-3 TRBV12-3/TRBV12-4 CASSFGRGPADTQYF TGTGCCAGCAGCTTTGGCCGGGGGCCCGCAGATACGCAGTATTTT
- 16 TRBD1 TRBJ1-2 TRBV5-1 CASSSIRQGAHYGYTF TGCGCCAGCAGCTCAATCCGACAGGGGGCCCACTATGGCTACACCTTC
few 14 - TRBJ2-1 TRBV6-1 CASSGQSSYNEQFF TGTGCCAGCAGTGGACAGAGCTCCTACAATGAGCAGTTCTTC
few 12 - TRBJ1-4 TRBV19 CASSLLNEKLFF TGTGCCAGTAGCCTCCTTAATGAAAAACTGTTTTTT
few 13 TRBD1 TRBJ2-3 TRBV19 CASSDRGLDTQYF TGTGCCAGTAGTGACAGGGGGCTAGATACGCAGTATTTT
- 17 TRBD1 TRBJ1-2 TRBV20-1 CSARVLSGQQANYGYTF TGCAGTGCTAGAGTTCTGTCGGGACAGCAAGCTAACTATGGCTACACCTTC
many 16 - TRBJ1-3 TRBV12-3/TRBV12-4 CASSRGELNSGNTIYF TGTGCCAGCAGCCGGGGGGAACTGAACTCTGGAAACACCATATATTTT